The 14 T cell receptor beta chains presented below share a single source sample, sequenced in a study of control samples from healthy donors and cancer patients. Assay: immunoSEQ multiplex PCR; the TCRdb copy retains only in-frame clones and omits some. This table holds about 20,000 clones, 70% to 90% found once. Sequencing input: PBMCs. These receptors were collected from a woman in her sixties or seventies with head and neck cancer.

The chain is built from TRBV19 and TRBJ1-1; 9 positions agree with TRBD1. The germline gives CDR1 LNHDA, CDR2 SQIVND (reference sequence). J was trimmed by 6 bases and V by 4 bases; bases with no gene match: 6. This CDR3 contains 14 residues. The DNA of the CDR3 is TGTGCCAGTAGTAGGGACAGGGAAGTTGCTGAAGCTTTCTTT. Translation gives CASSRDREVAEAFF.

Written as DNA, the CDR3 is TGTGCCAGCAGCTTACGTCCAGCCCCTTCGGGATCCGATGAGCAGTTCTTC. It encodes CASSLRPAPSGSDEQFF. The genes are TRBV7-2 and TRBJ2-1; D may be TRBD2 (5 bases). There are 17 residues in the CDR3. CDR1 is SGHTA and CDR2 is FQGNSA in the germline V gene. Trimming pared 2 bases from V and 8 bases from J, leaving 22 bases between. Full variable domain (rest looked up from reference TRBV7-2 and TRBJ2-1): GAGVSQSPSNKVTEKGKDVELRCDPISGHTALYWYRQSLGQGLEFLIYFQGNSAPDKSGLPSDRFSAERTGGSVSTLTIQRTQQEDSAVYLCASSLRPAPSGSDEQFFGPGTRLTVL.

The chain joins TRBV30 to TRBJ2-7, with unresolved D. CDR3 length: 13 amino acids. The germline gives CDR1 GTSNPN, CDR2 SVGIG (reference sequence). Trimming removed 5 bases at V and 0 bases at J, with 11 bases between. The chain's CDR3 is CAWAPGSSYEQYF. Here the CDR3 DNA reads TGTGCCTGGGCCCCCGGCAGCTCCTACGAGCAGTACTTC.

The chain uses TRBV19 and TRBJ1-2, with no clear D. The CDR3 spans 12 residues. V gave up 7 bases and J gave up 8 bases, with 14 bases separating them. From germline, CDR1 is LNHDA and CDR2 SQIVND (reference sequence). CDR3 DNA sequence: TGTGCCAGTAACAGAGGGAAGGAAGGCTACACCTTC. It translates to CASNRGKEGYTF.

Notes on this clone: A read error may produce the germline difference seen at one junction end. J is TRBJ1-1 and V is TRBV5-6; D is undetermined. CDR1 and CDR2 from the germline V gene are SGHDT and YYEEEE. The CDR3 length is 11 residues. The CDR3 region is CASSNDAAKVF. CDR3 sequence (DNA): TGTGCCAGCAGTAATGACGCCGCGAAAGTCTTT.

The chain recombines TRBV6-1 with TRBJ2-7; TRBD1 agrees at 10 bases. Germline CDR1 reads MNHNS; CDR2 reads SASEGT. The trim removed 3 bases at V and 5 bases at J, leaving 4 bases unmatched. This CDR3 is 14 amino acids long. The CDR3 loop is CASSEDRGINEQYF. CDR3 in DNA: TGTGCCAGCAGTGAGGACAGGGGGATAAACGAGCAGTACTTC.

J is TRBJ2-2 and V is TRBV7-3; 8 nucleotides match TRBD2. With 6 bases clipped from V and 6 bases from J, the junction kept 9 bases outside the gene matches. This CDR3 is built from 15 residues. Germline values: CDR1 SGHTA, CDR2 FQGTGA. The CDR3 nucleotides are TGTGCCAGCAGTGTAAGCGGGAGTCCGGCCGGGGAGCTGTTTTTT. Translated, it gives CASSVSGSPAGELFF. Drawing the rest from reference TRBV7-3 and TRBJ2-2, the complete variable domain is GAGVSQTPSNKVTEKGKYVELRCDPISGHTALYWYRQSLGQGPEFLIYFQGTGAADDSGLPNDRFFAVRPEGSVSTLKIQRTERGDSAVYLCASSVSGSPAGELFFGEGSRLTVL.

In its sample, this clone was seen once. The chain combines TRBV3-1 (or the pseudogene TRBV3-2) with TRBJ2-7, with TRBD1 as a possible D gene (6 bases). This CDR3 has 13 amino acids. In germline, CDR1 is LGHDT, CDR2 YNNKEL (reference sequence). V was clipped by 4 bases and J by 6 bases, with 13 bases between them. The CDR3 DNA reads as TGTGCCAGCAGCCGCACCGGACAGTCCGAGCAGTACTTC. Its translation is CASSRTGQSEQYF.

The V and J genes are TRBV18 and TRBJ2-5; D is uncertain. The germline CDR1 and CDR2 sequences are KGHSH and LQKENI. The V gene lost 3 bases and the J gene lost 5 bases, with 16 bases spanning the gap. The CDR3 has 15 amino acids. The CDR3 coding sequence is TGTGCCAGCTCACCCCTCGTGAATAGCCGGGAGACCCAGTACTTC. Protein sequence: CASSPLVNSRETQYF.

The CDR3, as DNA: TGTGCCAGCAGCCTTCGGACAGGGGGATACTACAATGAGCAGTTCTTC. This sequence encodes CASSLRTGGYYNEQFF. The chain joins TRBV11-1 to TRBJ2-1; TRBD1 matches at 10 bases. Germline lookup yields CDR1 SGHAT and CDR2 FQDESV (reference sequence). V lost 5 bases to trimming and J lost 3 bases; unmatched junction nucleotides: 7. The CDR3 is made up of 16 amino acids.

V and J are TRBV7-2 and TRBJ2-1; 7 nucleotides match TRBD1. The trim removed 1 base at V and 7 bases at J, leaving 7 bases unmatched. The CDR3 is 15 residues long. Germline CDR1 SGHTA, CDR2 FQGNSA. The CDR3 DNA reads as TGTGCCAGCAGCTTAGAACAGGGACAGTGGAATGAGCAGTTCTTC. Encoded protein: CASSLEQGQWNEQFF.

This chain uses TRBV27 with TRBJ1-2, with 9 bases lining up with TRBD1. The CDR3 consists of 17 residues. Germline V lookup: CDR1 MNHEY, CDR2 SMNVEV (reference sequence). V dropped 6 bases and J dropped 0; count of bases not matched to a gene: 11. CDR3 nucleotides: TGTGCCAGCAGCCTTAGAGGTACAGGGGGCTCTAACTATGGCTACACCTTC. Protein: CASSLRGTGGSNYGYTF.

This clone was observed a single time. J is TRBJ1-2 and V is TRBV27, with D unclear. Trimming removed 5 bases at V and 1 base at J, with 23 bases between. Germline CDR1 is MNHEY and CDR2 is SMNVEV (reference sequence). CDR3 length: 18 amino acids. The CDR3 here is CASSPSGRGAMGNYGYTF. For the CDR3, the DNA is TGTGCCAGCAGTCCATCGGGTAGAGGTGCTATGGGTAACTATGGCTACACCTTC.

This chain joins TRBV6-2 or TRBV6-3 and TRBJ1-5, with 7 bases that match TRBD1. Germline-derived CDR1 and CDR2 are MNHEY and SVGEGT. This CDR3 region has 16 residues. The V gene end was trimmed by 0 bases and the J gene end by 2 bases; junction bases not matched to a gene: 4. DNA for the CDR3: TGTGCCAGCAGTTACTCCGGGGGGACAGGCAATCAGCCCCAGCATTTT. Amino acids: CASSYSGGTGNQPQHF.